Listed here are 25 T cell receptor beta chains from one sample, sequenced in a study of cytomegalovirus exposure and HLA in healthy donors. The PCR employed 60 Vbeta primers together with 13 Jbeta primers. The data were produced by immunoSEQ multiplex PCR, yet TCRdb's version contains in-frame clones alone and is incomplete. The data hold some 96,000 clones, with roughly four fifths observed a single time. Sequenced sample: PBMCs. The receptors shown here come from a woman aged 60-75 years in good health and CMV-seropositive.

The genes are TRBV7-9 and TRBJ2-3, with 7 bases aligning to TRBD2. The CDR3 has 17 residues. The J segment lost 7 bases and the V segment lost 0 bases, leaving 13 bases of the junction unmatched. CDR1 is SEHNR and CDR2 is FQNEAQ in the germline V gene (reference sequence). This CDR3 reads CASSLAFEGGPGNTQYF. For the CDR3, the DNA is TGTGCCAGCAGCTTAGCGTTTGAGGGAGGGCCGGGCAATACGCAGTATTTT.

The chain carries TRBV28 and TRBJ1-4; 7 bases fit TRBD1. The CDR3 runs to 15 residues. V shed 2 bases, J shed 3 bases, and the junction held 3 bases outside the gene matches. Germline V lookup: CDR1 MDHEN, CDR2 SYDVKM. The CDR3 sequence: CASSLPGTANEKLFF. CDR3 DNA: TGTGCCAGCAGTTTACCCGGGACAGCTAATGAAAAACTGTTTTTT. The entire variable domain, with the rest obtained from reference TRBV28 and TRBJ1-4, is as follows: DVKVTQSSRYLVKRTGEKVFLECVQDMDHENMFWYRQDPGLGLRLIYFSYDVKMKEKGDIPEGYSVSREKKERFSLILESASTNQTSMYLCASSLPGTANEKLFFGSGTQLSVL.

The gene calls are TRBV5-1 and TRBJ2-1; D is perhaps TRBD1 (6 bases). From germline, CDR1 is SGHRS and CDR2 YFSETQ. Trimming left V 5 bases short and J 9 bases short, with 21 bases between. This CDR3 contains 15 residues. CDR3 residues: CASRSRTAEVGEQFF. CDR3 coding DNA: TGCGCCAGCAGATCGCGGACAGCGGAGGTCGGTGAGCAGTTCTTC.

The V gene is TRBV11-1, the J gene TRBJ2-7; 8 bases align to TRBD1. This CDR3 has 14 amino acids. The germline V gene has CDR1 SGHAT and CDR2 FQDESV (reference sequence). The ends lost 5 bases at V and 3 bases at J; junction bases unmatched: 6. CDR3 DNA: TGTGCCAGCAGCCCAGGACAGGGTTACTACGAGCAGTACTTC. Residues: CASSPGQGYYEQYF.

V usage is TRBV6-4 and J usage is TRBJ1-2; a weak D match, TRBD1 (5 bases). Between the trimmed V and J ends, which lost 2 bases and 2 bases, there was a span of 12 bases. The CDR3 contains 15 residues. The germline V gene has CDR1 MRHNA and CDR2 SNTAGT. The CDR3 nucleotides are TGTGCCAGCAGTGACACAGGCGTCGGAAACTATGGCTACACCTTC. Protein sequence: CASSDTGVGNYGYTF.

The J gene is TRBJ2-7, the V gene TRBV27; 10 bases agree with TRBD2. Germline assignment: CDR1 MNHEY and CDR2 SMNVEV (reference sequence). V lost 6 bases to trimming and J lost 13 bases; unmatched junction nucleotides: 12. The CDR3 extends over 13 amino acids. The DNA for the CDR3 is TGTGCCAGCAGCCAAATAGCGGGAGGCCGTCCCTACTTC. It is translated as CASSQIAGGRPYF.

The V call is TRBV9, the J call TRBJ1-2; 7 positions match TRBD1. The V gene end was trimmed by 2 bases and the J gene end by 6 bases; junction bases not matched to a gene: 7. CDR3 length: 14 amino acids. CDR1 is SGDLS and CDR2 is YYNGEE in the germline V gene. The CDR3 DNA reads as TGTGCCAGCAGCGTTAACAGGGGAATCGATGGCTACACCTTC. Its translation: CASSVNRGIDGYTF.

V gene TRBV11-3 combines with J gene TRBJ2-3; 7 nucleotides agree with TRBD1. V trimming: 0 bases; J trimming: 1 base; junction bases outside the gene matches: 4. Germline V gene lookup returns CDR1 SGHNT and CDR2 YENEEA. This CDR3 region has 16 residues. CDR3 residues: CASSLDDRVGTDTQYF. CDR3 DNA sequence: TGTGCCAGCAGCTTAGATGACAGGGTCGGCACAGATACGCAGTATTTT.

The chain uses TRBV6-1 and TRBJ1-4, with a possible D match to TRBD1 (5 bases). The V end was cut by 7 bases, the J end by 6 bases, with 15 bases between. The CDR3 runs to 14 residues. The germline CDR1 and CDR2 sequences are MNHNS and SASEGT. The CDR3 bases are TGTGCCAGCACCCCTTGGGGGACTCATGAAAAACTGTTTTTT. It is translated as CASTPWGTHEKLFF.

This clone was seen only once. The rearrangement joins TRBV5-4 to TRBJ2-7, with a tentative D call TRBD1 (6 bases). V was trimmed by 4 bases and J by 5 bases, leaving 13 bases between them. CDR1 and CDR2 from the germline V gene are SGHNT and YYREEE (reference sequence). This CDR3 region has 13 residues. The CDR3 nucleotides read TGTGCCAGCAGCACCAGGGGAATCGACGAGCAGTACTTC. Amino acid sequence: CASSTRGIDEQYF.

The gene calls are TRBV28 and TRBJ1-5; the D gene is possibly TRBD1 (6 bases). V was shortened by 5 bases and J by 5 bases, with 10 bases between the two germline ends. The CDR3 runs 13 residues. The germline V gene encodes CDR1 MDHEN and CDR2 SYDVKM. This chain's CDR3 is CASSQGGDQPQHF. CDR3 coding DNA: TGTGCCAGCAGTCAAGGGGGGGATCAGCCCCAGCATTTT.

This chain uses TRBV19 with TRBJ2-7; 9 positions match TRBD2. Germline-derived CDR1 and CDR2 are LNHDA and SQIVND (reference sequence). This CDR3 has 17 amino acids. Trimming cost V 5 bases and J 3 bases; bases outside gene matches: 14. The CDR3: CASSATGESSGDYEQYF. The CDR3 DNA follows: TGTGCCAGTAGTGCAACAGGGGAGTCTAGCGGGGACTACGAGCAGTACTTC. Supplemented by reference TRBV19 and TRBJ2-7, the full variable domain reads DGGITQSPKYLFRKEGQNVTLSCEQNLNHDAMYWYRQDPGQGLRLIYYSQIVNDFQKGDIAEGYSVSREKKESFPLTVTSAQKNPTAFYLCASSATGESSGDYEQYFGPGTRLTVT.

This sequence joins TRBV5-4 and TRBJ2-1; 9 bases fit TRBD2. Germline lookup yields CDR1 SGHNT and CDR2 YYREEE (reference sequence). The CDR3 has 15 amino acids. Unmatched junction bases numbered 9, after V lost 1 base and J lost 10 bases. The CDR3 region has the DNA TGTGCCAGCAGCTTGATTCGGGCGGGAGGGCGGGAGCAGTTCTTC. Amino acids: CASSLIRAGGREQFF. Full variable domain (missing parts from reference TRBV5-4 and TRBJ2-1): ETGVTQSPTHLIKTRGQQVTLRCSSQSGHNTVSWYQQALGQGPQFIFQYYREEENGRGNFPPRFSGLQFPNYSSELNVNALELDDSALYLCASSLIRAGGREQFFGPGTRLTVL.

Concerning this clone itself: Other DNA sequences in this sample translate to the same CDR3. The V and J genes are TRBV28 and TRBJ1-5; TRBD1 is a possible D gene (5 bases). CDR1 is MDHEN, CDR2 SYDVKM, per germline. V was pared by 3 bases and J by 7 bases, with 16 bases between. The CDR3 extends over 15 amino acids. CDR3 loop: CASSFGGERKQPQHF. The CDR3 DNA sequence: TGTGCCAGCAGTTTTGGGGGGGAACGGAAGCAGCCCCAGCATTTT.

In this sample, this clone turned up a few times. The chain recombines TRBV5-1 with TRBJ2-7; 8 nucleotides line up with TRBD1. The CDR3 consists of 13 residues. Germline CDR1 and CDR2: SGHRS and YFSETQ. Germline trimming cut 4 bases from V and 7 bases from J; bases unmatched to any gene: 7. The CDR3 is CASSQGQAGEQYF. The DNA for the CDR3 is TGCGCCAGCAGCCAGGGACAGGCGGGTGAGCAGTACTTC. Together with reference TRBV5-1 and TRBJ2-7, the CDR3 gives the full variable domain: KAGVTQTPRYLIKTRGQQVTLSCSPISGHRSVSWYQQTPGQGLQFLFEYFSETQRNKGNFPGRFSGRQFSNSRSEMNVSTLELGDSALYLCASSQGQAGEQYFGPGTRLTVT.

The J gene is TRBJ2-2, the V gene TRBV4-1, with D perhaps matching TRBD2 (5 bases). Between the trimmed V and J ends, which lost 1 base and 0 bases, there was a span of 9 bases. This CDR3 has 16 residues. From germline, CDR1 is MGHRA and CDR2 YSYEKL. The CDR3 bases are TGCGCCAGCAGCCAAGGAGGGAACCCGAACACCGGGGAGCTGTTTTTT. This encodes CASSQGGNPNTGELFF.

This clone has just a few counts. This chain connects TRBV30 to TRBJ2-1; D perhaps matches TRBD2 (6 bases). CDR1 and CDR2 from the germline V gene are GTSNPN and SVGIG (reference sequence). With 5 bases removed from V and 10 bases from J, the gap between germline ends came to 12 bases. The CDR3 runs 11 residues. The CDR3 region has the DNA TGTGCCTGGGCCCGGGACTCCGAGCAGTTCTTC. Protein sequence: CAWARDSEQFF.

This clone was recorded once. Different DNA sequences within this sample yield the same CDR3. V gene TRBV29-1 combines with J gene TRBJ2-5, with D tentatively TRBD2 (7 bases). Trimming took 4 bases from V and 5 from J, leaving 14 bases between them. The V gene's germline CDR1 is SQVTM and CDR2 ANQGSEA. This CDR3 has 13 amino acids. DNA of the CDR3: TGCAGCGTTGCGCCCGCGGGGGCCGAGACCCAGTACTTC. This translates into CSVAPAGAETQYF.

The rearrangement joins TRBV11-2 to TRBJ1-1; no reliable D call. From germline, CDR1 is SGHAT and CDR2 FQNNGV. The CDR3 has 11 residues. The V and J ends lost 3 bases and 7 bases respectively, with 6 bases between them. The CDR3 is CASSFSLEAFF. CDR3 coding DNA: TGTGCCAGCAGCTTTAGTCTTGAAGCTTTCTTT.

This clone was seen a single time. The V and J genes are TRBV11-1 and TRBJ1-1, with a tentative D call TRBD1 (5 bases). Germline V gene data show CDR1 as SGHAT and CDR2 as FQDESV (reference sequence). V was pared by 0 bases and J by 1 base, with 6 bases between. The CDR3 contains 14 residues. In nucleotides, the CDR3 is TGTGCCAGCAGCTTAGCAGGGGAGAACACTGAAGCTTTCTTT. Translation gives CASSLAGENTEAFF.

This chain connects TRBV7-3 to TRBJ1-1; D may be TRBD1 (5 bases). Trimming took off 1 base at V and 3 bases at J, with 12 bases between the two ends. CDR1 is SGHTA, CDR2 FQGTGA, per germline. The CDR3 has 15 residues. The DNA of the CDR3 is TGTGCCAGCAGCTTAAGTCGGGGGTCCGACACTGAAGCTTTCTTT. This encodes CASSLSRGSDTEAFF. The entire variable domain, with the rest obtained from reference TRBV7-3 and TRBJ1-1, is as follows: GAGVSQTPSNKVTEKGKYVELRCDPISGHTALYWYRQSLGQGPEFLIYFQGTGAADDSGLPNDRFFAVRPEGSVSTLKIQRTERGDSAVYLCASSLSRGSDTEAFFGQGTRLTVV.

The J gene is TRBJ1-4, the V gene TRBV27, with D perhaps TRBD1 (6 bases). V was trimmed by 6 bases and J by 1 base, leaving 12 bases between them. Looked up from germline, CDR1 is MNHEY and CDR2 is SMNVEV (reference sequence). CDR3 size: 15 residues. The CDR3 loop is CASREAGETNEKLFF. The CDR3, as DNA: TGTGCCAGCAGAGAGGCAGGGGAAACTAATGAAAAACTGTTTTTT.

V usage is TRBV6-1 and J usage is TRBJ1-2; no firm D call. V lost 2 bases to trimming and J lost 5 bases, with 9 bases between them. This CDR3 comprises 13 residues. Germline lookup yields CDR1 MNHNS and CDR2 SASEGT. The CDR3 is CASSERGPYGYTF. The CDR3 coding sequence is TGTGCCAGCAGTGAACGCGGCCCGTATGGCTACACCTTC.

The chain joins TRBV9 to TRBJ2-7, with D maybe TRBD1 (5 bases). The CDR3 is 13 residues long. Per the germline V gene, CDR1 is SGDLS and CDR2 is YYNGEE. V was shortened by 3 bases and J by 6 bases, with 13 bases between the two germline ends. The CDR3: CASSGDPQGEQYF. The CDR3 DNA is TGTGCCAGCAGCGGGGATCCCCAGGGCGAGCAGTACTTC.

This chain uses TRBV9 with TRBJ2-1; D unclear. Trimming shortened V by 3 bases and J by 8 bases, and 18 bases separated the two germline ends. The CDR3 consists of 15 residues. CDR1 and CDR2 from the germline V gene are SGDLS and YYNGEE. The CDR3 is CASSAHPGSGDEQFF. The CDR3 bases are TGTGCCAGCAGCGCCCATCCCGGGTCTGGCGATGAGCAGTTCTTC.